Below, 7 T cell receptor beta chains from the same sample are listed, as sequenced in a study of shared clonotypes between healthy human individuals. The protocol was immunoSEQ multiplex PCR, while the TCRdb copy is restricted to in-frame clones and leaves out a portion. The table lists 2 million to 3 million clones, under 95% of them singletons, with 0.36% in the top ten. The sample was naive CD4+ T cells from PBMCs. Documented subset: CD45RA+ positively selected. Receptor source: a man between 18 and 29 years old in good health. Some clones in this sample may be carry-over from other donors' samples.

As to this clone: Other DNA sequences in this specimen translate into the identical CDR3. The chain joins TRBV5-1 to TRBJ2-7; 8 nucleotides line up with TRBD2. This CDR3 spans 14 amino acids. Germline values: CDR1 SGHRS, CDR2 YFSETQ. The V segment lost 1 base and the J segment 0 bases; nucleotides outside the gene matches: 0. The DNA of the CDR3 is TGCGCCAGCAGCTTGAGCGGGGGCTCCTACGAGCAGTACTTC. It yields the protein CASSLSGGSYEQYF.

On this clone: This same CDR3 is encoded by further DNA sequences in the sample. The chain couples TRBV5-1 to TRBJ2-3; D unresolved. CDR3 length: 13 amino acids. CDR1 and CDR2 (germline): SGHRS, YFSETQ. With 7 bases removed from V and 1 base from J, the gap between germline ends came to 10 bases. CDR3 DNA: TGCGCCAGCTCACTCCCAGGCACAGATACGCAGTATTTT. Its protein product is CASSLPGTDTQYF.

J is TRBJ2-7 and V is TRBV5-1; TRBD2 aligns across 9 bases. This CDR3 comprises 15 residues. CDR1 is SGHRS, CDR2 YFSETQ, per germline. J was trimmed by 5 bases and V by 6 bases; bases with no gene match: 12. CDR3 sequence reads: CASTHVAGVGNEQYF. The CDR3 coding sequence is TGCGCCAGCACACATGTAGCGGGAGTGGGTAACGAGCAGTACTTC.

This chain links TRBV6-1 with TRBJ2-3; 10 bases are a match to TRBD2. The germline V gene has CDR1 MNHNS and CDR2 SASEGT. The ends lost 4 bases at V and 2 bases at J; junction bases unmatched: 6. This CDR3 contains 16 residues. CDR3 sequence: CASSVKAGGVTDTQYF. The CDR3 region has the DNA TGTGCCAGCAGTGTCAAAGCGGGAGGGGTCACAGATACGCAGTATTTT.

The genes are TRBV18 and TRBJ2-7; 9 bases fit TRBD2. The CDR3 is 16 residues long. Germline lookup yields CDR1 KGHSH and CDR2 LQKENI. With 4 bases clipped from V and 2 bases from J, the junction kept 9 bases outside the gene matches. The CDR3 sequence: CASSLGLAGAAYEQYF. CDR3 bases: TGTGCCAGCTCACTGGGGTTAGCGGGAGCAGCCTACGAGCAGTACTTC. The full variable domain, with the rest looked up from reference TRBV18 and TRBJ2-7, is NAGVMQNPRHLVRRRGQEARLRCSPMKGHSHVYWYRQLPEEGLKFMVYLQKENIIDESGMPKERFSAEFPKEGPSILRIQQVVRGDSAAYFCASSLGLAGAAYEQYFGPGTRLTVT.

The chain employs TRBV15 and TRBJ1-1, with D possibly matching TRBD1 (6 bases). V lost 0 bases to trimming and J lost 8 bases, with 16 bases between them. Germline V lookup: CDR1 LNHNV, CDR2 YYDKDF (reference sequence). The CDR3 is 15 amino acids. The CDR3 spells CATSRDYDGDREAFF. CDR3 coding DNA: TGTGCCACCAGCAGAGATTATGATGGAGACAGGGAAGCTTTCTTT.

The genes are TRBV11-2 and TRBJ2-7; D unresolved. The germline V and J ends were trimmed by 1 base and 5 bases, with 9 bases remaining between them. Germline CDR1 and CDR2: SGHAT and FQNNGV. This CDR3 spans 13 amino acids. The chain's CDR3 is CASSLGHWDEQYF. CDR3 sequence (DNA): TGTGCCAGCAGCTTAGGTCATTGGGACGAGCAGTACTTC.